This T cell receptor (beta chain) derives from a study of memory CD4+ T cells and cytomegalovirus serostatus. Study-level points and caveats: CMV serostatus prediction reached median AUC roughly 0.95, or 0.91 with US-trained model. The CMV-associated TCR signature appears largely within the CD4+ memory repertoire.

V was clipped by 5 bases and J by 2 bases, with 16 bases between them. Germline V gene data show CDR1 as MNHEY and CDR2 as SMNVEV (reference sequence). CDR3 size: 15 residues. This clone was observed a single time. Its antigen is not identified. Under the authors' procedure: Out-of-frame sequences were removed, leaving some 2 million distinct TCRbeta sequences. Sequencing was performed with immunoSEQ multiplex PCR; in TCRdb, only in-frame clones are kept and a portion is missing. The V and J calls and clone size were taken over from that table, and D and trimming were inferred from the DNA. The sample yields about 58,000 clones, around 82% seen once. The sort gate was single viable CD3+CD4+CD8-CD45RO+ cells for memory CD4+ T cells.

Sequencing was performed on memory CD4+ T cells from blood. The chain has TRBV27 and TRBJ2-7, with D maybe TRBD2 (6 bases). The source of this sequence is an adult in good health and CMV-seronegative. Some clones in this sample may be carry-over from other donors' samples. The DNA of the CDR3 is TGTGCCAGCAGTACCTCGGGGAGGAATACCTACGAGCAGTACTTC. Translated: CASSTSGRNTYEQYF.